These T cell receptor beta chains were read from a single sample in a study of T cells in Graves' hyperthyroidism and ophthalmopathy. TCRdb passed the multiplex PCR reads through MiXCR, listing each CDR3 protein once. The table includes almost 600,000 distinct CDR3 sequences, 35% to 55% detected once. The specimen sequenced was peripheral blood or thyroid tissue (not recorded which). The receptor set was obtained from a woman younger than 30 with Graves' hyperthyroidism. The CDR3 runs from the conserved cysteine through the conserved F or W. D genes are given only for firm matches. The listing skips clone size in some rows; elsewhere it reads once, few, many or a size class.

few | TRBJ2-1 | TRBV29-1 | - | TGCAGCGTTGGCGGGGTCCCCACCAATGAGCAGTTCTTC | CSVGGVPTNEQFF
- | TRBJ2-5 | TRBV24-1 | - | TGTGCCACCAGCGTCGAGTGGACAGCAGAGACCCAGTACTTC | CATSVEWTAETQYF
- | TRBJ1-2 | TRBV7-9 | - | TGTGCCAGCAGCTATCCGGGACACTATGGCTACACCTTC | CASSYPGHYGYTF
- | TRBJ1-1 | TRBV2 | TRBD1 | TGTGCCAGCAGTACCGACAGGGGCACTGAAGCTTTCTTT | CASSTDRGTEAFF
many | TRBJ2-2 | TRBV13 | - | TGTGCCAGCAGCACCCTGGGTCTACCGGACAAGGGTTACGGGGAGCTGTTTTTT | CASSTLGLPDKGYGELFF
once | TRBJ1-2 | TRBV7-7 | - | TGTGCTAGCAGCTTGCAGACTAGCGGTCACACCTTC | CASSLQTSGHTF
many | TRBJ2-7 | TRBV12-5 | TRBD2 | TGTGCTAGTGGTCCCAAGCGGGAGGGCCTGTTGTTCGAGCAGTACTTC | CASGPKREGLLFEQYF
- | TRBJ2-6 | TRBV29-1 | - | TGCAGCGTTGAAGTAAAGGGCCCTGGGGCCAACGTCCTGACTTTC | CSVEVKGPGANVLTF
few | TRBJ2-3 | TRBV7-3 | - | TGTGCCAGCCGGCAGACTAGCACAGATACGCAGTATTTT | CASRQTSTDTQYF
many | TRBJ1-3 | TRBV4-3 | - | TGCGCCAGCAGCCAGGAGGGGCGGTATGGAAACACCATATATTTT | CASSQEGRYGNTIYF
many | TRBJ1-2 | TRBV5-1 | - | TGCGCCAGCAGCCCCGGACAGCCGGTGGAGTATGGCTACACCTTC | CASSPGQPVEYGYTF
- | TRBJ2-2 | TRBV5-6 | - | TGTGCCAGCAGCCAAGACCTGGGACCCCGGATGTCCGGGGAGCTGTTTTTT | CASSQDLGPRMSGELFF
- | TRBJ2-5 | TRBV15 | - | TGTGCCACCAGCAGAGATAGGTTCGATCAGCCCCAGTACTTC | CATSRDRFDQPQYF
- | TRBJ1-5 | TRBV5-1 | - | TGCGCCAGCAGCTTGACTCAGTGG | CASSLTQW
- | TRBJ2-7 | TRBV14 | TRBD2 | TGTGCCAGCATTAAGGGGACTAGCGGGTACGAGCAGTACTTC | CASIKGTSGYEQYF
many | TRBJ1-2 | TRBV7-9 | TRBD1 | TGTGCCAGCACTCCGGGACAGGGGACGTGGGGCTACACCTTC | CASTPGQGTWGYTF
many | TRBJ1-5 | TRBV7-6 | - | TGTGCCAGCAGCCCAAAAGGGACCTGGAGCAATCAGCCCCAGCATTTT | CASSPKGTWSNQPQHF
- | TRBJ2-3 | TRBV20-1 | - | TGCAGTGCTATCGGATCGCGCTGGGGGTTCACAGATACGCAGTATTTT | CSAIGSRWGFTDTQYF
many | TRBJ1-1 | TRBV7-9 | - | TGTGCCAGCACAGGGATGAGCACTGAAGCTTTCTTT | CASTGMSTEAFF
- | TRBJ2-5 | TRBV4-2 | TRBD1 | TGTGCCAGCAGCCGCCACCCAAAAGGGACAGGGGTCCTCCAAGAGACCCAGTACTTC | CASSRHPKGTGVLQETQYF
many | TRBJ1-1 | TRBV6-7 | - | TGTGCCCGATCCTCATCGAAGAACACTGAAGCTTTCTTT | CARSSSKNTEAFF
- | TRBJ1-6 | TRBV24-1 | - | TGTGCCACCAGTGATGAGCTAGCGGGAACGGGGAAACATTCACCCCTCCACTTT | CATSDELAGTGKHSPLHF
many | TRBJ2-5 | TRBV9 | - | TGTGCCAGCAGCCTCAGGAAAGGGCGGGAAGAGACCCAGTACTTC | CASSLRKGREETQYF
few | TRBJ1-1 | TRBV6-5 | - | TGTGCCAGCAGATCACAGGGAACCATGAACACTGAAGCTTTCTTT | CASRSQGTMNTEAFF
- | TRBJ1-6 | TRBV12-3/TRBV12-4 | TRBD1 | TGTGCCAGCAGTTTAGAACAGGGGATCAGGTCCTATAATTCACCCCTCCACTTT | CASSLEQGIRSYNSPLHF
- | TRBJ2-2 | TRBV29-1 | - | TGCAGCTGGAGGGCCTGGACCGGGGAGCTGTTTTTT | CSWRAWTGELFF
many | TRBJ2-2 | TRBV7-3 | TRBD1 | TGTGCCAGCAGCTTAGCCGGGACAGGGTCTCCCGGGGAGCTGTTTTTT | CASSLAGTGSPGELFF
- | TRBJ1-2 | TRBV11-2 | - | TGTGTTAGCAGATACCGGGACAACGCAAACTATGGCTACACCTTC | CVSRYRDNANYGYTF
- | TRBJ1-1 | TRBV30 | - | TGTGCCTGGAGTGTGCGGGGAGACACTGAAGCTTTCTTT | CAWSVRGDTEAFF
- | TRBJ2-5 | TRBV29-1 | - | TGCAGCTTAGCAAGGGCATGGGAAGGGACCCAGTACTTC | CSLARAWEGTQYF
- | TRBJ1-2 | TRBV7-2 | - | TGTGCCAGCAGCTTGGACCCGTTGGATGGCTACACCTTC | CASSLDPLDGYTF
- | TRBJ1-1 | TRBV6-6 | - | TGTGCCAGCAGTTACTCGTTTACCAGGGATGCTTTCTTT | CASSYSFTRDAFF
- | TRBJ1-1 | TRBV29-1 | - | TGCAGCGTTGGTTTAGCGAACACTGAAGCTTTCTTT | CSVGLANTEAFF
- | TRBJ2-3 | TRBV2 | TRBD2 | TGTGCCAGCAGTCTTAGACTTCCCCGGGCCGACGGGGGGACAGATACGCAGTATTTT | CASSLRLPRADGGTDTQYF
- | TRBJ2-2 | TRBV20-1 | - | TGCAGTGCTATTAGCGACAGGTGGGAGCTGTTTTTT | CSAISDRWELFF
- | TRBJ2-7 | TRBV6-2/TRBV6-3 | TRBD2 | TGTGCCAGCAGTTCGACTAGCGGGAGCTCCGAGCAGTACTTC | CASSSTSGSSEQYF
- | TRBJ1-3 | TRBV7-2 | - | TGTGCCAGCTCGGAAAAGGGGATCGGAACTGGAAACACCATATATTTT | CASSEKGIGTGNTIYF
- | TRBJ1-1 | TRBV7-3 | TRBD1 | TGTGCCAGCAGCAGGGACAGAGGGGCAACTAATGAAGCTTTCTTT | CASSRDRGATNEAFF
- | TRBJ2-2 | TRBV15 | TRBD1 | TGTGCCACCAGCATACCCGGGACAGGATCAACCGGGGAGCTGTTTTTT | CATSIPGTGSTGELFF
- | TRBJ2-7 | TRBV2 | TRBD1 | TGTGCCAGCATTATCACAACCGGGACAGGGGCCTACGAGCAGTACTTC | CASIITTGTGAYEQYF
- | TRBJ1-6 | TRBV6-1 | - | TGTGCCAGCAGTGAAGTTTTCAACAGAAATTCACCCCTCCACTTT | CASSEVFNRNSPLHF
once | TRBJ2-3 | TRBV20-1 | TRBD2 | TGCAGTGCTCCGAGGGCGGGAGTAACAGATACGCAGTATTTT | CSAPRAGVTDTQYF
- | TRBJ1-2 | TRBV19 | TRBD1 | TGTGCCAGTATCCAGGGACAGGGAGACTATGGCTACACCTTC | CASIQGQGDYGYTF
few | TRBJ2-1 | TRBV2 | TRBD2 | TGTGCCAGCAGCCGGACTAGCGGGAGGGCCCACCAGAATGAGCAGTTCTTC | CASSRTSGRAHQNEQFF
once | TRBJ2-6 | TRBV15 | - | TGTGCCACCAGCAGAGACTTTGGGGCCAACGTCCTGACTTTC | CATSRDFGANVLTF
many | TRBJ2-2 | TRBV7-9 | - | TGTGCCAGCAGCTTAAATGCACAGTCCGGGGAGCTGTTTTTT | CASSLNAQSGELFF
- | TRBJ2-1 | TRBV14 | TRBD2 | TGTGCCAGCAGCCAGGATCTAAGCGGGAGGGGTAATGAGCAGTTCTTC | CASSQDLSGRGNEQFF
many | TRBJ2-5 | TRBV6-6 | TRBD1 | TGTGCCAGCAGTTACTCGCGGACAGGCAACCAAGAGACCCAGTACTTC | CASSYSRTGNQETQYF
many | TRBJ2-7 | TRBV5-8 | TRBD2 | TGTGCCAGCAGCGGACTAGCGGACTACGAGCAGTACTTC | CASSGLADYEQYF
- | TRBJ1-2 | TRBV29-1 | TRBD1 | TGCAGCGTCCCGGGACAGGGGACCTACGAGTATGGCTACACCTTC | CSVPGQGTYEYGYTF
few | TRBJ1-3 | TRBV2 | - | TGTGCCAGCTCAGAACTTGGACAGCCTTCCTCTGGAAACACCATATATTTT | CASSELGQPSSGNTIYF
many | TRBJ2-7 | TRBV2 | TRBD1 | TGTGCCAGCGACAGGGGGAGTGGAGAGCAGTACTTC | CASDRGSGEQYF
- | TRBJ1-1 | TRBV24-1 | - | TGTGCCACCAGTGATCCATGGGGGACAATACCTTACACTAAAGCTTTCTTT | CATSDPWGTIPYTKAFF
- | TRBJ2-5 | TRBV20-1 | TRBD2 | TGCAGTGCTAGAGACCTCCTAGCGGGAACAGAGACCCAGTACTTC | CSARDLLAGTETQYF
many | TRBJ1-1 | TRBV11-2 | - | TGTGCCAGCAGCTCCATAGGGGACTACACTGAAGCTTTCTTT | CASSSIGDYTEAFF
- | TRBJ1-2 | TRBV13 | TRBD1 | TGTGCCAGCAGCTTAGGGGACAGGGGGTACGATGGCTACACCTTC | CASSLGDRGYDGYTF
many | TRBJ1-4 | TRBV29-1 | - | TGCAGCGTTGATTGTTTTGGGGTGGGGGAAAAACTGTTTTTT | CSVDCFGVGEKLFF